Below, 5 T cell receptor beta chains from the same sample are listed, as sequenced in a study of cytomegalovirus exposure and HLA in healthy donors. Vbeta (60) and Jbeta (13) primers were used in the PCR. Profiling relied on immunoSEQ multiplex PCR, and the TCRdb table lists in-frame clones only, not all of them. The sample lists approximately 92,000 clones, 81% occurring once. The sequenced sample consisted of PBMCs. Receptors were obtained from a woman aged 70 to 79 in good health and CMV-seropositive.

The chain recombines TRBV4-1 with TRBJ2-1; 11 nucleotides align to TRBD2. CDR1 and CDR2 from the germline V gene are MGHRA and YSYEKL. V lost 2 bases to trimming and J lost 8 bases; unmatched junction nucleotides: 17. The CDR3 sequence is 19 residues long. The CDR3 is CASSQTPPRVAGGPYEQFF. The CDR3 nucleotides are TGCGCCAGCAGCCAAACCCCGCCCAGGGTAGCGGGAGGGCCCTATGAGCAGTTCTTC.

The V call is TRBV28, the J call TRBJ1-5, with a weak D call TRBD1 (5 bases). The CDR3 runs 13 residues. V dropped 5 bases and J dropped 4 bases, with 9 bases sitting between them. The V gene's germline CDR1 is MDHEN and CDR2 SYDVKM. In DNA form, the CDR3 reads TGTGCCAGCAGTAGTCAGGGTAATCAGCCCCAGCATTTT. It specifies CASSSQGNQPQHF.

Of note for this clone: This same CDR3 is encoded by further DNA sequences in the sample. This rearrangement joins TRBV6-5 to TRBJ1-1; 8 positions match TRBD1. Germline CDR1 MNHEY, CDR2 SVGAGI. The CDR3 sequence is 15 residues long. With V trimmed by 0 bases and J by 2 bases, 2 bases remained unmatched. This chain's CDR3 is CASSYSGTGNTEAFF. Written as DNA, the CDR3 is TGTGCCAGCAGTTACTCGGGGACAGGTAACACTGAAGCTTTCTTT.

This clone has more than one count but fewer than ten. The chain links TRBV4-1 to TRBJ2-3, with no clear D. CDR3 size: 15 residues. The germline V and J ends were trimmed by 0 bases and 4 bases, with 11 bases remaining between them. CDR1 is MGHRA and CDR2 is YSYEKL in the germline V gene. The CDR3 spells CASSQDLERPDTQYF. DNA of the CDR3: TGCGCCAGCAGCCAAGATCTGGAGAGGCCAGATACGCAGTATTTT.

This clone was seen a handful of times. V is TRBV19 and J is TRBJ1-1; D perhaps matches TRBD1 (5 bases). The CDR3 extends over 15 amino acids. Germline CDR1 LNHDA, CDR2 SQIVND (reference sequence). Trimming stripped 3 bases from V and 4 bases from J, with 15 bases between. The CDR3 is CASSMGDGGGTEAFF. The CDR3 coding sequence is TGTGCCAGTAGTATGGGGGACGGCGGGGGCACTGAAGCTTTCTTT.